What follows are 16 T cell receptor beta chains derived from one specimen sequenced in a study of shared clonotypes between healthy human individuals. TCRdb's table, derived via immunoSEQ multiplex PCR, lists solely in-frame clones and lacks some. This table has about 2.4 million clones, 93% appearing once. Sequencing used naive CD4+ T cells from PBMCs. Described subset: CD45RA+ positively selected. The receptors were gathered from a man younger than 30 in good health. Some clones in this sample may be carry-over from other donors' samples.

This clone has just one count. Here the CDR3 reads CASSLVASGHLSTDTQYF. The CDR3 nucleotides are TGTGCCAGCAGCCTAGTAGCGAGCGGGCACCTAAGCACAGATACGCAGTATTTT. The chain uses TRBV14 and TRBJ2-3, with D possibly TRBD2 on 6 matching bases. The CDR3 loop spans 18 amino acids. Per germline, CDR1 SGHDN and CDR2 FVKESK. V was clipped by 4 bases and J by 0 bases, with 20 bases between them.

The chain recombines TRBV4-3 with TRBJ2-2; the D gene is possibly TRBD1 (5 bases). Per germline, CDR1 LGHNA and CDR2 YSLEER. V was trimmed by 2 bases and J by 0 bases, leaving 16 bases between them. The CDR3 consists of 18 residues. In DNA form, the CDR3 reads TGCGCCAGCAGCCAAATGGTAATGGCAGGGACGAACACCGGGGAGCTGTTTTTT. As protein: CASSQMVMAGTNTGELFF.

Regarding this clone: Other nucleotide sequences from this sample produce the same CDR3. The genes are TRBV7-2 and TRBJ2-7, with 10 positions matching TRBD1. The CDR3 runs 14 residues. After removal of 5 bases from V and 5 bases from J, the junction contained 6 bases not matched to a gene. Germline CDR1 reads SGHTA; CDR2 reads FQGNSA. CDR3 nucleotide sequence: TGTGCCAGCAGCCTTAGACAGGGGGCCGACGAGCAGTACTTC. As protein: CASSLRQGADEQYF.

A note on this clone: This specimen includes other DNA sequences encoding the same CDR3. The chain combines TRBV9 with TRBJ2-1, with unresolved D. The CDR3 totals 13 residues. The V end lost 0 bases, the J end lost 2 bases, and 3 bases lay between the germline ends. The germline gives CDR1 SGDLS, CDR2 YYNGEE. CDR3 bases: TGTGCCAGCAGCGTAGGCACCTACAATGAGCAGTTCTTC. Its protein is CASSVGTYNEQFF.

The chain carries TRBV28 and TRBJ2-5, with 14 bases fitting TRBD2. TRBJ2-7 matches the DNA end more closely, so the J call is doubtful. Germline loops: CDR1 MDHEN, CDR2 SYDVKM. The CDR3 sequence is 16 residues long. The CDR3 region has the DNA TGTGCCAGCAGGACTAGCGGGAGGGGGACGTCCTACGAGCAGTACTTC. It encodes CASRTSGRGTSYEQYF.

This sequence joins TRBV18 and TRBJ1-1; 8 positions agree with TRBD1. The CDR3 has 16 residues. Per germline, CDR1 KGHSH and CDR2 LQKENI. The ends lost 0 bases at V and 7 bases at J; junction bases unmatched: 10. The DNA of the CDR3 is TGTGCCAGCTCACCACCGAACAGGGGGGCGAGTGTTGAAGCTTTCTTT. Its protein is CASSPPNRGASVEAFF.

CDR3 DNA: TGTGCCAGCAGACAGGGGGCCTCACTCAACACTGAAGCTTTCTTT. Translation: CASRQGASLNTEAFF. V and J are TRBV25-1 and TRBJ1-1; 9 bases line up with TRBD1. V was clipped by 6 bases and J by 2 bases; unmatched bases: 7. CDR1 and CDR2 from the germline V gene are MGHDK and SYGVNS. The CDR3 totals 15 residues.

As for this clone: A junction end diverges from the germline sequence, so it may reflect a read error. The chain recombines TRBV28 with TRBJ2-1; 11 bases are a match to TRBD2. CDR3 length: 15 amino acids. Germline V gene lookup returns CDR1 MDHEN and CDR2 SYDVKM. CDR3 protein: CASKAGTSGYSEQFF. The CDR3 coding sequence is TGTGCCAGCAAGGCCGGGACTAGCGGTTACAGTGAGCAGTTCTTC. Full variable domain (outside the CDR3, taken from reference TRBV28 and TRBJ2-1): DVKVTQSSRYLVKRTGEKVFLECVQDMDHENMFWYRQDPGLGLRLIYFSYDVKMKEKGDIPEGYSVSREKKERFSLILESASTNQTSMYLCASKAGTSGYSEQFFGPGTRLTVL.

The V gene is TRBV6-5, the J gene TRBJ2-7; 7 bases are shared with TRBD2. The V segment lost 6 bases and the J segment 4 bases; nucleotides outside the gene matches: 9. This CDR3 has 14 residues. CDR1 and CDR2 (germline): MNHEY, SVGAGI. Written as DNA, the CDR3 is TGTGCCAGCAGCTCGGGCGGGAGTCCGTACGAGCAGTACTTC. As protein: CASSSGGSPYEQYF.

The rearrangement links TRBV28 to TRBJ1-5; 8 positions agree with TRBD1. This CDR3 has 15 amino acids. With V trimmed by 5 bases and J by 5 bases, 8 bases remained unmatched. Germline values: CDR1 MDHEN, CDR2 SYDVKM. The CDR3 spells CASSTGQGLHQPQHF. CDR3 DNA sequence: TGTGCCAGCAGTACCGGACAGGGTCTTCATCAGCCCCAGCATTTT.

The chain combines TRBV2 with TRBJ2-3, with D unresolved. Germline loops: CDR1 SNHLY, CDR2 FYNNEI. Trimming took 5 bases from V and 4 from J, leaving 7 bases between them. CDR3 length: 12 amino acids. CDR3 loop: CASSRIPDTQYF. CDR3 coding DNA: TGTGCCAGCAGTCGTATCCCAGATACGCAGTATTTT.

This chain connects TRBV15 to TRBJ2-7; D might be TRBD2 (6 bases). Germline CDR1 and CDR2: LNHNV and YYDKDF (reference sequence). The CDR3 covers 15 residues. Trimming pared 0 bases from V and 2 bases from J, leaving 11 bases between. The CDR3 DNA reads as TGTGCCACCAGCAGAGATGTGGGGGGAACCTACGAGCAGTACTTC. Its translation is CATSRDVGGTYEQYF.

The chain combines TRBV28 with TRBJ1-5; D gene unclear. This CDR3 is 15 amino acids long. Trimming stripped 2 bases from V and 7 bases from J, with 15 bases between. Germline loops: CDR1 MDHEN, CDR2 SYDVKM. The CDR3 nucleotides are TGTGCCAGCAGTTTAATTTTTACCGAATGGCAGCCCCAGCATTTT. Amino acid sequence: CASSLIFTEWQPQHF. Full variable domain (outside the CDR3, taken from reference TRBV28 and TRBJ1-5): DVKVTQSSRYLVKRTGEKVFLECVQDMDHENMFWYRQDPGLGLRLIYFSYDVKMKEKGDIPEGYSVSREKKERFSLILESASTNQTSMYLCASSLIFTEWQPQHFGDGTRLSIL.

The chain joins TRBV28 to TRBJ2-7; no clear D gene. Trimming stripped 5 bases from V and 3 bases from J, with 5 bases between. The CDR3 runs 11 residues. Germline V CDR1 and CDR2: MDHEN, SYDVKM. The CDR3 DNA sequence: TGTGCCAGCAGTAGGGACTACGAGCAGTACTTC. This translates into CASSRDYEQYF.

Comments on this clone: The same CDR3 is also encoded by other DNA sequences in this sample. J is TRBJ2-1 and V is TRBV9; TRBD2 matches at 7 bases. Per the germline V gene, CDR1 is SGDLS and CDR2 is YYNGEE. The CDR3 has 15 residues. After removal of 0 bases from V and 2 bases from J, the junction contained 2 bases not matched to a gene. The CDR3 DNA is TGTGCCAGCAGCGTAGCGAGCGGGGCCTACAATGAGCAGTTCTTC. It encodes CASSVASGAYNEQFF.

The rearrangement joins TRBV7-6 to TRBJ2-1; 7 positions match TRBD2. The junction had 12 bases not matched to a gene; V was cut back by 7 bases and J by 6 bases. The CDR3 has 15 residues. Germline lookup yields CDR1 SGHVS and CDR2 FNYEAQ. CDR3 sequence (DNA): TGTGCCAGCACCGTAGGCACGGGAGGCGGCAATGAGCAGTTCTTC. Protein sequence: CASTVGTGGGNEQFF.